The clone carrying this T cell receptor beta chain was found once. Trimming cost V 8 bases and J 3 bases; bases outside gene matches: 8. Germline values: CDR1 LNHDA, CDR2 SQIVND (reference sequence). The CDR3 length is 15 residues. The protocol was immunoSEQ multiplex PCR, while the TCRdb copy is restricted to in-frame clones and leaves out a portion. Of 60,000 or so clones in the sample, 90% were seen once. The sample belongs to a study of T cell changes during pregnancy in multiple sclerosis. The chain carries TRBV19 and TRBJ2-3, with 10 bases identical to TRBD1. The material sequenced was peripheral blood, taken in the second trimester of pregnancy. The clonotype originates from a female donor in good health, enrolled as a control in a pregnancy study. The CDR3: CASRTRQGATDTQYF. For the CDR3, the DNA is TGTGCCAGTCGAACGAGACAGGGGGCTACAGATACGCAGTATTTT.